The 8 T cell receptor beta chains below were found in one sample sequenced in a study of T cell changes during pregnancy in multiple sclerosis. The method was immunoSEQ multiplex PCR; TCRdb's version includes in-frame clones alone and lacks a portion of them. The sample includes some 53,000 clones, approximately 92% of them seen just once. The sample in question was CD4+ T cells from peripheral blood mononuclear cells, obtained in the third trimester of pregnancy. These TCRs come from a female donor with multiple sclerosis, enrolled in a pregnancy study.

The gene calls are TRBV6-1 and TRBJ1-1, with D unclear. CDR3 length: 13 residues. CDR1 is MNHNS and CDR2 is SASEGT in the germline V gene. Trimming stripped 2 bases from V and 6 bases from J, with 10 bases between. The CDR3 bases are TGTGCCAGCAGTGAATTTTCCTTATCTGAAGCTTTCTTT. The encoded protein is CASSEFSLSEAFF.

The genes are TRBV5-4 and TRBJ2-3; D is unresolved. This CDR3 comprises 16 residues. The germline V gene has CDR1 SGHNT and CDR2 YYREEE (reference sequence). Trimming stripped 4 bases from V and 2 bases from J, with 17 bases between. CDR3 in amino acids: CASSRSPTSSTDTQYF. The CDR3 DNA follows: TGTGCCAGCAGCCGAAGCCCGACTTCTTCCACAGATACGCAGTATTTT.

The rearrangement joins TRBV5-4 to TRBJ2-1; the match to TRBD2 covers 7 bases. The CDR3 runs 20 residues. CDR1 is SGHNT and CDR2 is YYREEE in the germline V gene (reference sequence). J lost 5 bases, V lost 4 bases, and 24 bases had no gene match. This CDR3 reads CASSPMSSGTYTIGNNEQFF. CDR3 coding DNA: TGTGCCAGCAGCCCGATGTCTAGCGGAACCTACACGATAGGGAACAATGAGCAGTTCTTC.

The chain carries TRBV19 and TRBJ1-5; 8 bases agree with TRBD1. V was clipped by 7 bases and J by 6 bases; unmatched bases: 8. Germline-derived CDR1 and CDR2 are LNHDA and SQIVND (reference sequence). The CDR3 is 14 amino acids. The CDR3, as DNA: TGTGCCAGTATGGAAGGACAGGGTAGTCAGCCCCAGCATTTT. Its translation: CASMEGQGSQPQHF.

The chain links TRBV6-4 to TRBJ1-5; TRBD1 might be the D (5 bases). Trimming cost V 6 bases and J 5 bases, with 11 bases left between them. This CDR3 region has 13 residues. Germline-derived CDR1 and CDR2 are MRHNA and SNTAGT. The CDR3 DNA is TGTGCCAGCAGGGCCGACAGAGATCAGCCCCAGCATTTT. This gives the protein CASRADRDQPQHF.

The chain joins TRBV5-1 to TRBJ1-1, with a possible D match to TRBD1 (5 bases). Germline V gene data show CDR1 as SGHRS and CDR2 as YFSETQ. CDR3 length: 15 residues. The V end lost 5 bases, the J end lost 3 bases, and 17 bases lay between the germline ends. CDR3 DNA: TGCGCCAGCAGACTGACCAGGGTATCTGACACTGAAGCTTTCTTT. It encodes CASRLTRVSDTEAFF.

The gene calls are TRBV7-2 and TRBJ2-2; the D is unclear. The CDR3 sequence is 16 residues long. The germline V and J ends were trimmed by 5 bases and 4 bases, with 17 bases remaining between them. Germline assignment: CDR1 SGHTA and CDR2 FQGNSA. This chain's CDR3 is CASSTAGLARTGELFF. CDR3 DNA: TGTGCCAGCAGCACCGCAGGCCTGGCTCGCACCGGGGAGCTGTTTTTT.

The chain carries TRBV19 and TRBJ2-2; 10 nucleotides match TRBD1. Germline CDR1 reads LNHDA; CDR2 reads SQIVND (reference sequence). The V gene end was trimmed by 7 bases and the J gene end by 6 bases; junction bases not matched to a gene: 8. The CDR3 is made up of 15 amino acids. The CDR3 region is CASKRDRGWAGELFF. CDR3 DNA sequence: TGTGCCAGTAAAAGGGACAGGGGTTGGGCCGGGGAGCTGTTTTTT.